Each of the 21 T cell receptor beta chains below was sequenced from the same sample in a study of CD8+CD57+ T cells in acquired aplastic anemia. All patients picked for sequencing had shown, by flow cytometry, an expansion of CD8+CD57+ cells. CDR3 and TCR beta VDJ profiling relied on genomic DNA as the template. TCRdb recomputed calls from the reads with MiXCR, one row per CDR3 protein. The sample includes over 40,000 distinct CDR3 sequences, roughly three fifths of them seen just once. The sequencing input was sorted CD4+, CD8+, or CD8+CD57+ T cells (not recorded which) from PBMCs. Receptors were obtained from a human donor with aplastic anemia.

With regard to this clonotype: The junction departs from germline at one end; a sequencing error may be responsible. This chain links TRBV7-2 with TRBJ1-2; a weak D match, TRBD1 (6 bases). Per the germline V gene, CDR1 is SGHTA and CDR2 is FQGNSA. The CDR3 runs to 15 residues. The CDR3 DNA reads TGTGCCAGCGGCTTAGGGGGGGACGCTAACTATGGCTACACCTTC. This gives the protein CASGLGGDANYGYTF.

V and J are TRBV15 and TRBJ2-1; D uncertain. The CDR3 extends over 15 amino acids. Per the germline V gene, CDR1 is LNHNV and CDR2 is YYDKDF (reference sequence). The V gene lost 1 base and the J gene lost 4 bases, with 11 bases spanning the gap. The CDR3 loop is CATSRGGTDYNEQFF. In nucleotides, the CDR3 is TGTGCCACCAGCAGAGGAGGAACCGATTACAATGAGCAGTTCTTC.

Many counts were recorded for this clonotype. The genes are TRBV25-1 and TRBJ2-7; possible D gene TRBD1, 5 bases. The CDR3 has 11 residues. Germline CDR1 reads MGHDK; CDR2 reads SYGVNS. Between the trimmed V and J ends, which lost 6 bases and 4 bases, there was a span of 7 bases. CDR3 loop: CASSRVYEQYF. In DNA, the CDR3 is TGTGCCAGCAGCAGGGTGTACGAGCAGTACTTC.

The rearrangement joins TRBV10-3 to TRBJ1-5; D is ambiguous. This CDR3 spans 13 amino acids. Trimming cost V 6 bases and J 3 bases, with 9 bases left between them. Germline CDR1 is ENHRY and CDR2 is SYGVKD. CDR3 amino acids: CAISPADNQPQHF. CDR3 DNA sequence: TGTGCCATCAGCCCGGCTGACAATCAGCCCCAGCATTTT.

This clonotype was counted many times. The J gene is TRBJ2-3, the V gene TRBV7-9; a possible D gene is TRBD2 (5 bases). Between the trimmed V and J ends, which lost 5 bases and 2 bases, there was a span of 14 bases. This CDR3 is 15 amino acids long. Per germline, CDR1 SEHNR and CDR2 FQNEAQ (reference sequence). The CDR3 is CASSLPQRSTDTQYF. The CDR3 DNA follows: TGTGCCAGCAGCCTACCCCAGCGGTCCACAGATACGCAGTATTTT.

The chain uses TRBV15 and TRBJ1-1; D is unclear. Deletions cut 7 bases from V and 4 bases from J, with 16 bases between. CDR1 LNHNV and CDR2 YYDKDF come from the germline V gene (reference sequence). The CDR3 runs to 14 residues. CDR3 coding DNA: TGTGCCACCATCGAAAAGGGAGGTATCACTGAAGCTTTCTTT. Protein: CATIEKGGITEAFF.

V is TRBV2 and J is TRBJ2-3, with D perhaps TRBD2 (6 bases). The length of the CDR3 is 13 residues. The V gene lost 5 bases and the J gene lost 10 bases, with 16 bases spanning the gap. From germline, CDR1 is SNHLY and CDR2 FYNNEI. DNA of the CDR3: TGTGCCAGCAGTTTCTCTGCCCGGGACTCGCAGTATTTT. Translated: CASSFSARDSQYF.

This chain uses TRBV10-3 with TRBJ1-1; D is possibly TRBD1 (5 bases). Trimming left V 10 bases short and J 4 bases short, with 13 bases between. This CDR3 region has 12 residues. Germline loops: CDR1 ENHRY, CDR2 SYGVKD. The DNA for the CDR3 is TGTGCCACCTGCCCGGGGGGCACTGAAGCTTTCTTT. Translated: CATCPGGTEAFF.

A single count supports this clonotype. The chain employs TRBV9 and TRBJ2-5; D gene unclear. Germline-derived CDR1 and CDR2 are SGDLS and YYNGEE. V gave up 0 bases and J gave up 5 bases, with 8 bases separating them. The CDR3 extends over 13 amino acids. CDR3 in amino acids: CASSVDPSETQYF. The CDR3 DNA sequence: TGTGCCAGCAGCGTAGATCCATCGGAGACCCAGTACTTC.

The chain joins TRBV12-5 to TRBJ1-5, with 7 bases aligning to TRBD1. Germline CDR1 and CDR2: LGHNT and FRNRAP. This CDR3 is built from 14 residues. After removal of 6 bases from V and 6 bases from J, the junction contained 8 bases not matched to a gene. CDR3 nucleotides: TGTGCTAGTGGACCCGACAGGGACTTTCAGCCCCAGCATTTT. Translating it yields CASGPDRDFQPQHF.

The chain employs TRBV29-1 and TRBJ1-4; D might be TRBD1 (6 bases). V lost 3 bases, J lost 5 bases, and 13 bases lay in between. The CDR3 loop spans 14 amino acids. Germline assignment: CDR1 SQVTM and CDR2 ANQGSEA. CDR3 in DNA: TGCAGCGTTGATCCGACAGGTCGGAATGAAAAACTGTTTTTT. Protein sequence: CSVDPTGRNEKLFF.

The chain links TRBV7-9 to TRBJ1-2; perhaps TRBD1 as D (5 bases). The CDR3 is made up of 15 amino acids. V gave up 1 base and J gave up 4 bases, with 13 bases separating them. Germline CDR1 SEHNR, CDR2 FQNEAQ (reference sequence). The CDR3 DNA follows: TGTGCCAGCAGCTTAGACGCGGGGCTTGGCTATGGCTACACCTTC. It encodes CASSLDAGLGYGYTF.

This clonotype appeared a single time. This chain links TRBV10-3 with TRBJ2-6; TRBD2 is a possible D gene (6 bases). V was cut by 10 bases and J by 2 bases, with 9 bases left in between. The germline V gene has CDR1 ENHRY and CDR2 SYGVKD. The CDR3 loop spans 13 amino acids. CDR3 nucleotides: TGTGCCAGTCGGGGGACTGGGGCCAACGTCCTGACTTTC. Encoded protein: CASRGTGANVLTF.

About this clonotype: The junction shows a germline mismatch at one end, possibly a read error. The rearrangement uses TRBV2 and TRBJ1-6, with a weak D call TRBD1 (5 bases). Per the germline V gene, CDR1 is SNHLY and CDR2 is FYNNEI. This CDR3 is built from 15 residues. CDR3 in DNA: TGTGCCAGCAGCGAAGGGACTAAGGCATTGTCACCCCTCCACTTT. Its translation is CASSEGTKALSPLHF.

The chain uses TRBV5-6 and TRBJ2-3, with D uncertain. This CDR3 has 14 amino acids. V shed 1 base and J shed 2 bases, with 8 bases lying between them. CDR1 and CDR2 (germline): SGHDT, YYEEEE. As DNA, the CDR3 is TGTGCCAGCAGCTTGTACACTAACACAGATACGCAGTATTTT. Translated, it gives CASSLYTNTDTQYF.

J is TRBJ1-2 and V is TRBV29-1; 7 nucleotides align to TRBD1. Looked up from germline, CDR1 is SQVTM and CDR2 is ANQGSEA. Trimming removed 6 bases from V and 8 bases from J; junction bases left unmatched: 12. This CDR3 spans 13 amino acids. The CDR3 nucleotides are TGCAGCGTGGACTCGACAGGGACACGGGGCTACACCTTC. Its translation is CSVDSTGTRGYTF.

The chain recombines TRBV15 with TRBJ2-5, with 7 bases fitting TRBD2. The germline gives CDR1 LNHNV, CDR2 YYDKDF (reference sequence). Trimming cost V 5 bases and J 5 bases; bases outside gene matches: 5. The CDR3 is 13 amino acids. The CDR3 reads CATSVYGGETQYF. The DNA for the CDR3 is TGTGCCACCAGCGTCTACGGGGGGGAGACCCAGTACTTC.

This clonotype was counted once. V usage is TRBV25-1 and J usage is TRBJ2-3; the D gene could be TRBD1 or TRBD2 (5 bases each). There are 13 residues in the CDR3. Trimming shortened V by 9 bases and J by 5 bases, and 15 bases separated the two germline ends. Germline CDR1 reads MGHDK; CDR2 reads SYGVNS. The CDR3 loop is CASNGARGDTQYF. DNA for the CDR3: TGTGCCAGTAACGGGGCCCGAGGAGATACGCAGTATTTT.

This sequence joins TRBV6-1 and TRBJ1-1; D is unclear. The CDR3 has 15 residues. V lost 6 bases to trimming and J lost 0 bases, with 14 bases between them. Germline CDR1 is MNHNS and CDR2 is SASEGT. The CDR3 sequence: CASSPSMAVNTEAFF. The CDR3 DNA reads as TGTGCCAGCAGCCCCAGCATGGCGGTGAACACTGAAGCTTTCTTT.

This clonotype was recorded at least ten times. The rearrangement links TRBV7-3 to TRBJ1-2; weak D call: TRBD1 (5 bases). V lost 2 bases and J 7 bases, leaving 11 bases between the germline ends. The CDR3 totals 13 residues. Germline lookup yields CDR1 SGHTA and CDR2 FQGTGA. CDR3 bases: TGTGCCAGCAGCTTATTAGGGGCCCGTGGCTACACCTTC. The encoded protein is CASSLLGARGYTF.

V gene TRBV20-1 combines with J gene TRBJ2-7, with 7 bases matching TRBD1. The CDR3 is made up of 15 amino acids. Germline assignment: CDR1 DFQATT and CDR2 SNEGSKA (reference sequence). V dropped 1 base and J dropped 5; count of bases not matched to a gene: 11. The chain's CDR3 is CSARAKGRGQDEQYF. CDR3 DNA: TGCAGTGCTAGAGCTAAGGGAAGGGGGCAGGACGAGCAGTACTTC.